Each of the 2 T cell receptor beta chains below was sequenced from the same sample in a study of regulatory T cells in long-lasting Graves disease. With iRepertoire HTBI primers and Arm-PCR of CDR3 regions, TCR beta libraries were built. One entry per CDR3 protein results from TCRdb running MiXCR on the multiplex PCR reads. There are roughly 420,000 distinct CDR3 sequences in the sample; about a sixth occur only once, and approximately 22% lies in the top ten. Time point specified: newly diagnosed GD, antithyroid drugs for less than 3 months. Isolated PBMC RNA provided the starting material for the TCR library. These data were also reused for a study on T cells in Graves' hyperthyroidism and ophthalmopathy.

Sequences were derived from peripheral blood mononuclear cells (PBMCs), sampled at new diagnosis, from a patient treated with antithyroid drugs. These receptor sequences come from a woman aged 18-29 years with Graves disease.

The chain combines TRBV24-1 with TRBJ2-1; maybe TRBD2 (6 bases). V was cut by 11 bases and J by 7 bases, with 23 bases left in between. Germline CDR1 KGHDR, CDR2 SFDVKD. The CDR3 sequence is 15 residues long. CDR3 sequence reads: CAIQGGTTPLNEQFF. For the CDR3, the DNA is TGTGCCATCCAGGGCGGGACGACCCCGCTTAATGAGCAGTTCTTC.

This clonotype was picked up many times. The chain has TRBV20-1 and TRBJ2-1; the match to TRBD2 covers 9 bases. The CDR3 is 11 amino acids. The germline V gene has CDR1 DFQATT and CDR2 SNEGSKA (reference sequence). J lost 10 bases, V lost 6 bases, and 4 bases had no gene match. This chain's CDR3 is CSAPTSGEQFF. DNA for the CDR3: TGCAGTGCCCCAACTAGCGGGGAGCAGTTCTTC.